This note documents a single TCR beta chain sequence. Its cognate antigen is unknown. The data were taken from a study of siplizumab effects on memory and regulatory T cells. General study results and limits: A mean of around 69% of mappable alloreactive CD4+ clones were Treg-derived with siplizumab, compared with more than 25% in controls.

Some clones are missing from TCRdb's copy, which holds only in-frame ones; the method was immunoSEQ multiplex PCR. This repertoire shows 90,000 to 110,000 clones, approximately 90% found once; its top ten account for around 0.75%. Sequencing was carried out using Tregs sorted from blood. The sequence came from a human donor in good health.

The CDR3 loop reads CASSFYPATGPSYEQYF. The CDR3 coding sequence is TGTGCCAGCAGTTTTTACCCAGCAACAGGGCCCTCCTACGAGCAGTACTTC. The gene calls are TRBV27 and TRBJ2-7, with a weak D call TRBD1 (6 bases). Trimming cost V 3 bases and J 0 bases, with 18 bases left between them. The CDR3 is made up of 17 amino acids. From germline, CDR1 is MNHEY and CDR2 SMNVEV (reference sequence).